Sequencing of this T cell receptor (beta chain) was carried out in a study of graft-versus-host responses after intestinal transplantation (dated by TCRdb to about 2021). The study in broad terms: Multivisceral, liver-intestinal, or isolated intestinal transplants were received by the recipients. Of the 20 to 25 intestinal transplant recipients enrolled in the cohort, one of whom was a retransplant, a few patients without pretransplant specimens were excluded. Alloreactive clones were identified by sequencing pre-transplant mixed lymphocyte reaction products and comparing them with unstimulated pre-transplant donor and recipient T cells. Donor T cell macrochimerism was defined as a peak of at least 4% donor T cells among recipient peripheral blood mononuclear cells. After intestinal transplantation, graft-versus-host and host-versus-graft alloreactive T cell clones were followed in the graft, circulation and bone marrow using bulk TCR-beta CDR3 sequencing. Instead of going to the commercial service, samples from a few later patients were sequenced in-house on an Illumina MiSeq and processed with MiXCR. All recipients received anti-thymocyte globulin induction followed by maintenance tacrolimus and steroids for around 3 years. Overall results and qualifications from the work: In patients with donor T cell macrochimerism, the allografts had high GvH to HvG T cell clonal ratios. Conclusions were limited by the relatively low number and heterogeneity of intestinal transplant patients. GvH clones were found in recipient bone marrow, and some of the GvH clones appeared earlier in ileal mucosa or blood, which is consistent with an intestinal mucosal origin. Early after transplant, peak levels of circulating GvH clones were found to be associated with declines in HvG clones.

The CDR3 measures 13 amino acids from cysteine to phenylalanine. The retained sequence is limited to the CDR3, 39 bases, with the frame set at the first base. CDR1 and CDR2 are drawn from the germline V gene (reference sequence): GTSNPN, SVGIG. V loses 0 bases of germline sequence and J loses 2 bases, and the interval between the two ends is 8 bases. This sample's time point label indicates: cells obtained before transplantation from donor or recipient. CD3+CD4+ and CD3+CD8+ populations were FACS-sorted from unstimulated pre-transplant donor and recipient cells taken from spleen or lymph nodes. This clone was observed a handful of times. Its antigen is currently not known. The record has no base qualities; no much larger clone is one base away. Preparation of the library involved the immunoSEQ multiplex PCR assay. For most patients, genomic DNA was isolated using the Qiagen DNeasy Blood and Tissue Kit and was shipped frozen to Adaptive Biotechnologies for TCR sequencing. For most patients, high-throughput TCR-beta CDR3 sequencing of genomic DNA was performed by Adaptive Biotechnologies. In the original analysis: Adaptive's ImmunoSEQ software supplied the TCR sequencing data for around 19 patients, while MiXCR and VDJtools were used to process a few other patients. To correct CD4 versus CD8 sorting errors, any sequence found in both subsets at a frequency ratio below 5:1 was removed. Because the origin of CDR3 nucleotide sequences shared between donor and recipient could not be assigned, those sequences were removed. To count as alloreactive, a clone needed at least 2-fold expansion over unstimulated cells and a minimum CFSE-low frequency of 0.002% (template counts) or 0.001% (read counts). Mappable clones were those detected in sequenced pre-transplant spleen, lymph node, or MLR CFSE-low populations of the donor or recipient. The cumulative frequency of alloreactive clones was calculated as a percentage of all sequences, weighted by copy number. This immuneACCESS table, as held by TCRdb, lists in-frame sequences with V and J called but not all clones. Of the missing ones, under half trace to an unresolved V gene in checked studies; the others have no known cause. For V, J and clone size, that table is used; D and trimming come from the DNA. In all, the sample holds 85,000 to 90,000 clones, and less than 95% of those were seen once. Approximately 0.35% of the sample goes to the ten largest clones.

The chain is assembled from TRBV30 and TRBJ2-7; the D gene cannot be resolved reliably. The input for sequencing was unstimulated CD4+ T cells sorted from spleen or lymph node cells, taken before transplant. The receptor was derived from a human donor who was the organ donor for an intestinal transplant. The CDR3 loop reads CAWSVGSPYEQYF. The DNA sequence reads TGTGCCTGGAGTGTTGGCAGTCCCTACGAGCAGTACTTC. This CDR3, with the reference TRBV30 and TRBJ2-7 proteins standing in past its ends, gives the full variable domain SQTIHQWPATLVQPVGSPLSLECTVEGTSNPNLYWYRQAAGRGLQLLFYSVGIGQISSEVPQNLSASRPQDRQFILSSKKLLLSDSGFYLCAWSVGSPYEQYFGPGTRLTVT.